This is a list of T cell receptor beta chains from one sample in a study of T cells in Graves' hyperthyroidism and ophthalmopathy. MiXCR was run by TCRdb on the multiplex PCR reads, yielding one entry per CDR3 protein. Of about 350,000 distinct CDR3 sequences listed, about 14% are singletons. The sample consisted of blood. The receptors originated from a woman aged 25 to 39 with Graves' hyperthyroidism. CDR3s include the opening cysteine and the closing phenylalanine or tryptophan. A D gene is named only where the DNA matches it firmly. Size is stated for part of the rows, as once, few or many counts, or as a class when the clone is expanded.

clone_size	v_call	j_call	d_call	cdr3_aa	cdr3_nt
many	TRBV7-3	TRBJ2-2	TRBD2	CASSLIPSGATGELFF	TGTGCCAGCAGCTTAATCCCTAGCGGAGCGACCGGGGAGCTGTTTTTT
NA	TRBV6-1	TRBJ1-1	TRBD1	CASSGLMDRGPLEAFF	TGTGCCAGCAGTGGGCTGATGGACAGGGGCCCTCTCGAAGCTTTCTTT
many	TRBV6-1	TRBJ1-2	TRBD1	CASSEGRRGRDGYTF	TGTGCCAGCAGTGAGGGTCGAAGGGGGCGGGATGGCTACACCTTC
NA	TRBV7-2	TRBJ2-4	NA	CASSQTSVLALAKNIQYF	TGTGCCAGCAGCCAAACTTCAGTCTTAGCATTAGCCAAAAACATTCAGTACTTC
few	TRBV19	TRBJ2-3	NA	CASTARPTDTQYF	TGTGCCAGTACCGCCCGTCCCACAGATACGCAGTATTTT
few	TRBV28	TRBJ1-2	NA	CASSFAALYGYTF	TGTGCCAGCAGTTTTGCAGCTCTCTATGGCTACACCTTC
once	TRBV25-1	TRBJ2-3	TRBD1	CASSPLTGMGTDTQYF	TGTGCCAGCAGTCCACTGACAGGGATGGGCACAGATACGCAGTATTTT
few	TRBV5-5	TRBJ1-2	TRBD1	CASTSPKQGNYGYTF	TGTGCCAGCACCTCCCCCAAACAGGGGAACTATGGCTACACCTTC
few	TRBV6-2/TRBV6-3	TRBJ2-6	NA	CASTFSGANVLTF	TGTGCCAGCACCTTCTCTGGGGCCAACGTCCTGACTTTC
NA	TRBV5-1	TRBJ1-1	NA	CASSKRADWNTEAFF	TGCGCCAGCAGTAAGAGGGCGGACTGGAACACTGAAGCTTTCTTT
many	TRBV20-1	TRBJ1-1	NA	CSARGRGEAFF	TGCAGTGCTAGAGGGCGGGGCGAAGCTTTCTTT
NA	TRBV6-1	TRBJ2-2	TRBD1	CASRTGYNTGELFF	TGTGCCAGCCGGACAGGGTATAACACCGGGGAGCTGTTTTTT
many	TRBV2	TRBJ2-7	NA	CASSEGLAGSEQYF	TGTGCCAGCAGTGAAGGTCTCGCGGGATCCGAGCAGTACTTC
few	TRBV29-1	TRBJ2-3	NA	CSVSARLTDTQYF	TGCAGCGTTTCAGCACGTCTCACAGATACGCAGTATTTT
NA	TRBV18	TRBJ2-2	NA	CASSPLTDTGELFF	TGTGCCAGCTCACCACTGACAGACACCGGGGAGCTGTTTTTT
NA	TRBV7-8	TRBJ1-5	NA	CASSKAPQNQPQHF	TGTGCCAGCAGCAAGGCCCCCCAGAATCAGCCCCAGCATTTT
few	TRBV7-2	TRBJ1-1	TRBD1	CASSARQGWDTGTDAFF	TGTGCCAGCAGCGCTAGACAGGGGTGGGACACCGGGACAGACGCTTTCTTT
many	TRBV10-3	TRBJ1-1	NA	CAASTEGEAFF	TGTGCCGCCTCGACAGAGGGTGAAGCTTTCTTT
few	TRBV20-1	TRBJ1-5	NA	CSARGGTHNQPQHF	TGCAGTGCTAGAGGCGGGACTCACAATCAGCCCCAGCATTTT
few	TRBV18	TRBJ2-1	NA	CASSPVRTHNEQFF	TGTGCCAGCTCACCCGTACGGACTCACAATGAGCAGTTCTTC
many	TRBV6-1	TRBJ2-3	NA	CASSPRTSGRTDTQYF	TGTGCCAGCAGCCCTAGGACAAGCGGTCGCACAGATACGCAGTATTTT
many	TRBV14	TRBJ2-4	NA	CASSLGENIQYF	TGTGCCAGCAGCCTGGGGGAAAACATTCAGTACTTC
NA	TRBV20-1	TRBJ2-1	TRBD2	CSASGGGGSSYNEQFF	TGCAGTGCTTCGGGGGGGGGAGGAAGCTCCTACAATGAGCAGTTCTTC
many	TRBV28	TRBJ1-1	TRBD1	CASRPTGGTEAFF	TGTGCCAGCAGACCTACAGGGGGCACTGAAGCTTTCTTT
many	TRBV28	TRBJ2-5	NA	CASSSLVGTGDRAQYF	TGTGCCAGCAGCTCCTTGGTTGGGACGGGGGATAGGGCCCAGTACTTC
many	TRBV13	TRBJ2-7	TRBD1	CASSSGTAFSYEQYF	TGTGCCAGCAGCTCTGGGACAGCCTTCTCCTACGAGCAGTACTTC
NA	TRBV7-2	TRBJ1-1	NA	CASSLGPGVSEAFF	TGTGCCAGCAGCTTAGGCCCGGGGGTCTCAGAAGCTTTCTTT
many	TRBV2	TRBJ2-4	NA	CASTETLTGLAKNIQYF	TGTGCCAGCACCGAGACCCTCACAGGGCTAGCCAAAAACATTCAGTACTTC
few	TRBV4-1	TRBJ2-1	NA	CASSQRGHEQFF	TGCGCCAGCAGCCAACGCGGGCATGAGCAGTTCTTC
many	TRBV28	TRBJ2-3	NA	CASSLFGQGSTDTQYF	TGTGCCAGCAGTTTATTTGGTCAGGGGAGCACAGATACGCAGTATTTT
NA	TRBV27	TRBJ2-7	NA	CASSLFPGPYEQYF	TGTGCCAGCAGTTTGTTTCCGGGTCCTTACGAGCAGTACTTC
few	TRBV9	TRBJ2-2	NA	CASSLSGGEGELFF	TGTGCCAGCAGCCTTAGCGGTGGGGAAGGGGAGCTGTTTTTT
few	TRBV20-1	TRBJ1-2	NA	CSASLGSPGSGYTF	TGCAGTGCTAGCCTGGGGTCGCCGGGTAGTGGCTACACCTTC
many	TRBV30	TRBJ2-1	NA	CAWRGGLNNEQFF	TGTGCCTGGAGGGGAGGCCTAAACAATGAGCAGTTCTTC
NA	TRBV5-1	TRBJ2-1	NA	CASSTTTFYNEQFF	TGCGCCAGCAGCACTACGACCTTTTACAATGAGCAGTTCTTC
NA	TRBV3-1	TRBJ2-2	TRBD2	CASSPPTGGSGVGELFF	TGTGCCAGCAGCCCCCCAACGGGGGGTTCGGGTGTAGGGGAGCTGTTTTTT